One sample yielded the 21 T cell receptor beta chains listed below, sequenced in a study of cytomegalovirus exposure and HLA in healthy donors. The data were produced by immunoSEQ multiplex PCR, yet TCRdb's version contains in-frame clones alone and is incomplete. Seen here are roughly 200,000 clones, 81% observed once, and the top ten hold roughly 1.2%. Sequencing was performed on PBMCs. All receptors derive from a woman aged 30 to 39 in good health and CMV-seronegative.

This clone was observed a single time. J is TRBJ2-1 and V is TRBV5-1; D might be TRBD1 (7 bases). Looked up from germline, CDR1 is SGHRS and CDR2 is YFSETQ. The CDR3 loop spans 14 amino acids. V lost 6 bases and J 5 bases, leaving 15 bases between the germline ends. DNA for the CDR3: TGCGCCAGCATGAGACAGGGAGGTGACAATGAGCAGTTCTTC. Translated, it gives CASMRQGGDNEQFF. The full variable domain, its missing parts supplied by reference TRBV5-1 and TRBJ2-1, is KAGVTQTPRYLIKTRGQQVTLSCSPISGHRSVSWYQQTPGQGLQFLFEYFSETQRNKGNFPGRFSGRQFSNSRSEMNVSTLELGDSALYLCASMRQGGDNEQFFGPGTRLTVL.

The rearrangement uses TRBV18 and TRBJ1-1, with D maybe TRBD1 (6 bases). The CDR3 is 15 amino acids. V was shortened by 6 bases and J by 4 bases, with 18 bases between the two germline ends. The germline CDR1 and CDR2 sequences are KGHSH and LQKENI. Written as DNA, the CDR3 is TGTGCCAGCTCCCACTTCTGGGGACAACTCACTGAAGCTTTCTTT. Translation gives CASSHFWGQLTEAFF.

The chain carries TRBV27 and TRBJ2-1; 7 bases line up with TRBD1. The CDR3 runs 14 residues. Germline assignment: CDR1 MNHEY and CDR2 SMNVEV (reference sequence). V trimming: 7 bases; J trimming: 9 bases; junction bases outside the gene matches: 12. This CDR3 reads CASTTSTGPVEQFF. The CDR3 DNA is TGTGCCAGCACCACTTCGACAGGGCCCGTTGAGCAGTTCTTC.

The chain is built from TRBV6-1 and TRBJ1-1; D ambiguous. Trimming took 3 bases from V and 1 from J, leaving 6 bases between them. This CDR3 has 13 amino acids. Germline assignment: CDR1 MNHNS and CDR2 SASEGT. The CDR3 loop is CASSDTKNTEAFF. The CDR3 DNA is TGTGCCAGCAGTGATACAAAGAACACTGAAGCTTTCTTT.

J is TRBJ1-1 and V is TRBV2; possibly TRBD1 for D (6 bases). The CDR3 is 15 amino acids. Germline V gene sequence: CDR1 SNHLY, CDR2 FYNNEI. V was clipped by 4 bases and J by 0 bases, with 12 bases between them. CDR3 sequence: CASSVRGLVNTEAFF. In DNA form, the CDR3 reads TGTGCCAGCAGTGTGCGGGGGCTCGTGAACACTGAAGCTTTCTTT.

This chain joins TRBV2 and TRBJ2-7, with 10 bases identical to TRBD1. This CDR3 is 14 amino acids long. The germline V gene has CDR1 SNHLY and CDR2 FYNNEI. The V gene end was trimmed by 8 bases and the J gene end by 4 bases; junction bases not matched to a gene: 8. This CDR3 reads CASLSGTGVYEQYF. The DNA of the CDR3 is TGTGCCAGCCTTTCCGGGACAGGGGTTTACGAGCAGTACTTC.

The V call is TRBV6-5, the J call TRBJ1-5; TRBD1 matches 10 bases. CDR1 MNHEY and CDR2 SVGAGI come from the germline V gene. This CDR3 comprises 14 residues. V was pared by 6 bases and J by 3 bases, with 2 bases of the junction left unmatched. The CDR3 loop reads CASRTGGFNQPQHF. The CDR3 bases are TGTGCCAGCAGGACAGGGGGCTTCAATCAGCCCCAGCATTTT.

The CDR3 coding sequence is TGCGCCAGCAGCTTACCGGGACAGTACAATTCACCCCTCCACTTT. Encoded protein: CASSLPGQYNSPLHF. The chain recombines TRBV5-1 with TRBJ1-6; 7 bases line up with TRBD1. The CDR3 totals 15 residues. V shed 2 bases, J shed 7 bases, and the junction held 6 bases outside the gene matches. Per germline, CDR1 SGHRS and CDR2 YFSETQ.

The rearrangement links TRBV11-2 to TRBJ1-5; D is possibly TRBD1 (5 bases). Trimming shortened V by 0 bases and J by 7 bases, and 13 bases separated the two germline ends. The CDR3 is 15 residues long. The V gene's germline CDR1 is SGHAT and CDR2 FQNNGV. The CDR3 sequence: CASSLDLGEGQPQHF. In nucleotides, the CDR3 is TGTGCCAGCAGCTTAGATCTGGGGGAGGGCCAGCCCCAGCATTTT.

This chain uses TRBV9 with TRBJ1-2; 9 nucleotides align to TRBD1. Trimming at V came to 4 bases and at J to 1 base, leaving 14 bases not matched to a gene. Germline V lookup: CDR1 SGDLS, CDR2 YYNGEE. The CDR3 runs 18 residues. CDR3 DNA: TGTGCCAGCAGCCTCCGGGACAGGGTGATAAAATATAACTATGGCTACACCTTC. Its protein is CASSLRDRVIKYNYGYTF.

This clone occurred a few times. This chain links TRBV18 with TRBJ1-2; D unresolved. Trimming took off 3 bases at V and 7 bases at J, with 6 bases between the two ends. Germline V lookup: CDR1 KGHSH, CDR2 LQKENI. The CDR3 is made up of 11 amino acids. The CDR3 sequence is CASSPDTGYTF. CDR3 coding DNA: TGTGCCAGCTCACCCGACACTGGCTACACCTTC.

This clone was recorded once. This chain links TRBV28 with TRBJ1-1, with 11 bases fitting TRBD1. CDR3 size: 15 residues. Germline V gene sequence: CDR1 MDHEN, CDR2 SYDVKM. J lost 5 bases, V lost 6 bases, and 8 bases had no gene match. As DNA, the CDR3 is TGTGCCAGCAGAGCGGACAGGGGGCGTAGAACTGAAGCTTTCTTT. Amino acid sequence: CASRADRGRRTEAFF.

The rearrangement uses TRBV4-1 and TRBJ2-6; TRBD1 agrees at 11 bases. This CDR3 contains 17 residues. Germline V lookup: CDR1 MGHRA, CDR2 YSYEKL. J gave up 2 bases and V 2 bases, and 2 bases lay outside the gene matches. The CDR3 loop is CASSQRGQGAGANVLTF. The CDR3, as DNA: TGCGCCAGCAGCCAAAGGGGACAGGGGGCTGGGGCCAACGTCCTGACTTTC.

There are a few counts of this clone. This chain connects TRBV4-2 to TRBJ2-2; a weak D match, TRBD2 (6 bases). This CDR3 has 16 amino acids. Looked up from germline, CDR1 is LGHNA and CDR2 is YNFKEQ. The germline V and J ends were trimmed by 0 bases and 6 bases, with 14 bases remaining between them. DNA for the CDR3: TGTGCCAGCAGCCAAGAGGGAACAGGCGGGGCCGGGGAGCTGTTTTTT. Encoded protein: CASSQEGTGGAGELFF.

This clone has just one count. The chain couples TRBV6-1 to TRBJ2-7; 16 bases fit TRBD2. V shed 4 bases and J 0 bases; nucleotides not matched to a gene: 9. Germline V gene data show CDR1 as MNHNS and CDR2 as SASEGT. The CDR3 is 19 amino acids. The CDR3: CASSGGRGLAGGSSYEQYF. For the CDR3, the DNA is TGTGCCAGCAGTGGGGGAAGGGGACTAGCGGGAGGGAGCTCCTACGAGCAGTACTTC.

The rearrangement links TRBV11-2 to TRBJ2-6; TRBD2 might be the D (5 bases). CDR3 length: 16 residues. Trimming removed 4 bases from V and 0 bases from J, with 10 bases in between. The germline V gene has CDR1 SGHAT and CDR2 FQNNGV. The CDR3 region is CASSSLRGSGANVLTF. CDR3 DNA: TGTGCCAGCAGCTCGCTCCGGGGCTCTGGGGCCAACGTCCTGACTTTC.

This clone was observed a handful of times. This chain connects TRBV30 to TRBJ2-3; 9 bases fit TRBD2. Germline V gene data show CDR1 as GTSNPN and CDR2 as SVGIG (reference sequence). The junction had 13 bases not matched to a gene; V was cut back by 5 bases and J by 4 bases. This CDR3 region has 16 residues. The CDR3 sequence: CAWDPSGRGGPDTQYF. In nucleotides, the CDR3 is TGTGCCTGGGACCCTTCGGGGCGGGGGGGCCCAGATACGCAGTATTTT.

The gene calls are TRBV5-1 and TRBJ2-5; no firm D call. Per germline, CDR1 SGHRS and CDR2 YFSETQ. The CDR3 covers 11 residues. The V end lost 6 bases, the J end lost 3 bases, and 6 bases lay between the germline ends. CDR3 DNA sequence: TGCGCCAGCAAGCAGGAAGAGACCCAGTACTTC. This sequence encodes CASKQEETQYF.

The J gene is TRBJ2-3, the V gene TRBV18; D possibly corresponds to TRBD2 (6 bases). Germline loops: CDR1 KGHSH, CDR2 LQKENI. CDR3 length equals 22 residues. Trimming removed 1 base at V and 3 bases at J, with 32 bases between. CDR3 coding DNA: TGTGCCAGCTCACCACAGGCTGGGCGGAAACTCGGGGGAGCACGAAGAACAGATACGCAGTATTTT. Its protein is CASSPQAGRKLGGARRTDTQYF.

This chain uses TRBV15 with TRBJ2-3; D not certain. The V and J ends lost 0 bases and 1 base respectively, with 11 bases between them. This CDR3 is built from 16 residues. Germline V gives CDR1 LNHNV, CDR2 YYDKDF (reference sequence). The CDR3 reads CATSRDSPWRTDTQYF. The CDR3 nucleotides read TGTGCCACCAGCAGAGATTCCCCCTGGCGCACAGATACGCAGTATTTT. The full variable domain, in which reference TRBV15 and TRBJ2-3 provide the parts outside the CDR3, is DAMVIQNPRYQVTQFGKPVTLSCSQTLNHNVMYWYQQKSSQAPKLLFHYYDKDFNNEADTPDNFQSRRPNTSFCFLDIRSPGLGDTAMYLCATSRDSPWRTDTQYFGPGTRLTVL.

This clone appeared a single time. V usage is TRBV25-1 and J usage is TRBJ1-3; TRBD1 matches at 7 bases. The germline V gene has CDR1 MGHDK and CDR2 SYGVNS. The CDR3 is 16 residues long. Germline trimming cut 4 bases from V and 0 bases from J; bases unmatched to any gene: 6. In DNA form, the CDR3 reads TGTGCCAGCAGTGGGACAGGTCCTCGCTCTGGAAACACCATATATTTT. This translates into CASSGTGPRSGNTIYF.